This T cell receptor beta chain was documented in a study of response to subunit inactivated influenza vaccine. TCRdb re-called the RT-PCR reads through MiXCR, storing one row per CDR3 protein. Of some 520,000 distinct CDR3 sequences in the sample, more than 15% were seen once. Overall study findings and caveats: The authors suggested that every seasonal influenza vaccination recruits few new T cells.

The germline V and J ends were trimmed by 3 bases and 4 bases, with 15 bases remaining between them. Germline values: CDR1 GTSNPN, CDR2 SVGIG (reference sequence). CDR3 size: 14 residues. Details on this clonotype: No antigen is known for it.

This sample comprised CD4+ T cells sorted from PBMCs, obtained about 23 months after vaccination. This sequence originates from a man aged 45 to 70 who received an inactivated influenza vaccine. V gene TRBV30 combines with J gene TRBJ1-1; D gene unclear. The chain's CDR3 is CAWSPKARGTEAFF. DNA for the CDR3: TGTGCCTGGAGCCCCAAGGCGCGGGGCACTGAAGCTTTCTTT.